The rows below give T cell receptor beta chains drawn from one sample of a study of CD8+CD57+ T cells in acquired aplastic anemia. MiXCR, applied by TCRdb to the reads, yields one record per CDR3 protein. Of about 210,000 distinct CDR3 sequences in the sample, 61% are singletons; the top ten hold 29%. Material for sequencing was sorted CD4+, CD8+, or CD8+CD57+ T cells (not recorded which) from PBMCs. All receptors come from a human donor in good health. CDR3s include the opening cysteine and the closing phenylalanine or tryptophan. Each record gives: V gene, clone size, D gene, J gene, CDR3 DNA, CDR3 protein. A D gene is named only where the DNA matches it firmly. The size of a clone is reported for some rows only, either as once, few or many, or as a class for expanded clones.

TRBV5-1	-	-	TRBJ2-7	TGCGCCAGCAGCTTGTGGGAGAGCTCCTACGAGCAGTACTTC	CASSLWESSYEQYF
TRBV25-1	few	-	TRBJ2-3	TGTGCCAGCACTTTCTCCAGGGAGGCAGATACGCAGTATTTT	CASTFSREADTQYF
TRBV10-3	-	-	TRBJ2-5	TGTGCCATCAGTGAGTACAGGGAGGAGACCCAGTACTTC	CAISEYREETQYF
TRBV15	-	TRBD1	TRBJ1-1	TGTGCCACCAGCAGACCAGGACAGGGAGGAACTGAAGCTTTCTTT	CATSRPGQGGTEAFF
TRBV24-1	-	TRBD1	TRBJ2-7	TGTGCCACCAGTCCCCACCCCGGGACAGGGGTTTACGAGCAGTACTTC	CATSPHPGTGVYEQYF
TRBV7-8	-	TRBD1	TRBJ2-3	TGTGCCAGCAATCCGGACAGGAAGGGGAGAGATACGCAGTATTTT	CASNPDRKGRDTQYF
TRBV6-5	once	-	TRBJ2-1	TGTGCCAGCAGTGAACCGGGACTCCGAGCCTACAATGAGCAGTTCTTC	CASSEPGLRAYNEQFF
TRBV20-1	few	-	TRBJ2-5	TGCAGTGCTAGAGTCCTGGGGGCCCAAGAGACCCAGTACTTC	CSARVLGAQETQYF
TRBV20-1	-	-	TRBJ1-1	TGCAGTGCAGGGACTATTCAGAACACTGAAGCTTTCTTT	CSAGTIQNTEAFF
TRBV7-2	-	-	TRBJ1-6	TGTGCCAGCAGCTTACTTCGGGACAACGGGTCACCCCTCCACTTT	CASSLLRDNGSPLHF
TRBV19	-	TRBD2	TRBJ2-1	TGTGCCAGTAGGCTCACTAGCGGGGGCTCCTACAATGAGCAGTTCTTC	CASRLTSGGSYNEQFF
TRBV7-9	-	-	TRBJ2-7	TGTGCCAGCAGCCCAGGACATACGAGCTACGAGCAGTACTTC	CASSPGHTSYEQYF
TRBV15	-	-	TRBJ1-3	TGTGCCACCAGCCGCCCAGGGGAGGGAAACACCATATATTTT	CATSRPGEGNTIYF
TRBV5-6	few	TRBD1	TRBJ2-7	TGTGCCAGCAGCTTGCGGACAGGGGACGAGCAGTACTTC	CASSLRTGDEQYF
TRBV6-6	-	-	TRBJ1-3	TGTGCCAGCAGTTACATGGACCGGGGAAACACCATATATTTT	CASSYMDRGNTIYF
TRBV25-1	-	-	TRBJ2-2	TGTGCCAGCAGTGAATTACGGACGAACACCGGGGAGCTGTTTTTT	CASSELRTNTGELFF
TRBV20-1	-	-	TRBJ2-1	TGCAGTGCTAGGGGGCCTAGCCGTGATGAGCAGTTCTTC	CSARGPSRDEQFF
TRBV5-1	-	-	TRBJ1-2	TGCGCCAGCAGCTTTCGCGGAGAGGAAGTTGGCTACACCTTC	CASSFRGEEVGYTF
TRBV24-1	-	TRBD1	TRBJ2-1	TGTGCCACCCGTGATTTGCACAGTCAGGGGGAGAGAAGGTTCTTC	CATRDLHSQGERRFF
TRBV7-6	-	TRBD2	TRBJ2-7	TGTGCCAGCAGCTTCGGGACCGGGACTAATCCCTACGAGCAGTACTTC	CASSFGTGTNPYEQYF
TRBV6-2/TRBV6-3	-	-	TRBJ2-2	TGTGCCAGCAGTTACTCGAAGAAACAGGTGAACACCGGGGAGCTGTTTTTT	CASSYSKKQVNTGELFF
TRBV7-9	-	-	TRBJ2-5	TGTGCCAGCAGCTTCACGTCGGAGGGGGCGTTGGAGACCCAGTACTTC	CASSFTSEGALETQYF
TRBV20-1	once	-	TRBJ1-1	TGCAGTGCTAGTGTCGGTAACACTGAAGCTTTCTTT	CSASVGNTEAFF
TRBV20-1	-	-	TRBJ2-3	TGCAGTGCTAGAGCTAGTAGTGTGGGCACAGATACGCAGTATTTT	CSARASSVGTDTQYF
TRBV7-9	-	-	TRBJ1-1	TGTGCCAGCAGCTCCCCGAGCATTGAAGCTTTCTTT	CASSSPSIEAFF
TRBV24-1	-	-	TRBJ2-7	TGTGCCACCAGTGATCGGTTACGGGTACACGAGCAGTACTTC	CATSDRLRVHEQYF
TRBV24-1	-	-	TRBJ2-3	TGTGCCACCAGTGATTTCGGACACCGCACAGATACGCAGTATTTT	CATSDFGHRTDTQYF
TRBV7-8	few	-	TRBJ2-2	TGTGCCAGCAGCTTAGGAGGGGGAGACGGGGAGCTGTTTTTT	CASSLGGGDGELFF
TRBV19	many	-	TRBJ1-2	TGTGCCAGTAGTATAGTAGGGCAGTTCTATGGCTACACCTTC	CASSIVGQFYGYTF
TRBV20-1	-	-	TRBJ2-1	TGCAGTGCTAGCGGGAGTACAAATGAGCAGTTCTTC	CSASGSTNEQFF